One sample yielded the 8 T cell receptor beta chains listed below, sequenced in a study of immune evolution from preneoplasia to lung adenocarcinoma. Repertoires were generated with immunoSEQ multiplex PCR, while TCRdb's copy carries only in-frame clones and drops some. The sample consists of 7,500 to 10,000 clones, approximately 79% of them appearing once. Material: FFPE lung adenocarcinoma in situ tissue. The receptors come from an older person with lung adenocarcinoma.

The gene calls are TRBV2 and TRBJ2-2; D unresolved. Trimming took 0 bases from V and 7 from J, leaving 3 bases between them. Germline V gives CDR1 SNHLY, CDR2 FYNNEI. This CDR3 has 12 residues. The CDR3 coding sequence is TGTGCCAGCAGTGAAGCGGGCGGGGAGCTGTTTTTT. This translates into CASSEAGGELFF.

This clone has only one observation. The V gene is TRBV14, the J gene TRBJ1-3, with D hard to call. V gave up 8 bases and J gave up 9 bases, with 11 bases separating them. The CDR3 runs to 11 residues. The germline CDR1 and CDR2 sequences are SGHDN and FVKESK. CDR3 in amino acids: CASRSGGTIYF. CDR3 sequence (DNA): TGTGCCAGCCGCTCGGGAGGCACCATATATTTT.

CDR3 region: CASSRGQGVLSGNTIYF. Written as DNA, the CDR3 is TGTGCCAGCAGTAGGGGACAGGGGGTTCTCTCTGGAAACACCATATATTTT. The V call is TRBV5-8, the J call TRBJ1-3; 11 bases line up with TRBD1. The germline V gene has CDR1 SGHTS and CDR2 YDEGEE. The CDR3 extends over 17 amino acids. V gave up 5 bases and J gave up 0 bases; unmatched junction bases: 7.

This chain uses TRBV5-6 with TRBJ1-1; D is unresolved. The V gene lost 2 bases and the J gene lost 1 base, with 18 bases spanning the gap. The CDR3 has 17 amino acids. Germline V gene sequence: CDR1 SGHDT, CDR2 YYEEEE. The CDR3 sequence: CASSFYSYAAGNTEAFF. CDR3 nucleotides: TGTGCCAGCAGCTTTTATTCTTATGCTGCGGGGAACACTGAAGCTTTCTTT.

The chain combines TRBV5-1 with TRBJ2-3; TRBD2 aligns across 8 bases. Germline loops: CDR1 SGHRS, CDR2 YFSETQ. CDR3 length: 18 residues. J gave up 0 bases and V 0 bases, and 9 bases lay outside the gene matches. The CDR3 region has the DNA TGCGCCAGCAGCTTGGGCCTGACTCTAGCGGGTAGCACAGATACGCAGTATTTT. It is translated as CASSLGLTLAGSTDTQYF.

This chain links TRBV5-6 with TRBJ1-4; D gene uncertain. Germline CDR1 is SGHDT and CDR2 is YYEEEE. V was shortened by 1 base and J by 2 bases, with 6 bases between the two germline ends. The CDR3 totals 14 residues. CDR3 loop: CASSLTTTNEKLFF. CDR3 in DNA: TGTGCCAGCAGCTTGACTACTACTAATGAAAAACTGTTTTTT.

In this sample, this clone turned up once. V gene TRBV2 combines with J gene TRBJ2-3; 10 bases fit TRBD1. Looked up from germline, CDR1 is SNHLY and CDR2 is FYNNEI. The CDR3 consists of 14 residues. V shed 8 bases and J 3 bases; nucleotides not matched to a gene: 5. For the CDR3, the DNA is TGTGCCAGCGGGGAGGACAGGGGGACAGATACGCAGTATTTT. Translation gives CASGEDRGTDTQYF.

The chain recombines TRBV7-9 with TRBJ1-3; D not certain. V gave up 5 bases and J gave up 0 bases, with 14 bases separating them. The length of the CDR3 is 16 residues. CDR1 and CDR2 from the germline V gene are SEHNR and FQNEAQ (reference sequence). CDR3 sequence reads: CASSPSGGSSGNTIYF. The CDR3 DNA sequence: TGTGCCAGCAGCCCTAGCGGTGGGTCCTCTGGAAACACCATATATTTT. Together with reference TRBV7-9 and TRBJ1-3, the CDR3 gives the full variable domain: DTGVSQNPRHKITKRGQNVTFRCDPISEHNRLYWYRQTLGQGPEFLTYFQNEAQLEKSRLLSDRFSAERPKGSFSTLEIQRTEQGDSAMYLCASSPSGGSSGNTIYFGEGSWLTVV.